This entry lists 9 T cell receptor beta chains sequenced from one sample in a study of regulatory T cells in long-lasting Graves disease. Arm-PCR of CDR3 regions and iRepertoire HTBI primers were the basis on which TCR beta libraries were built. TCRdb re-analysed the multiplex PCR reads in MiXCR, keeping a single row per CDR3 protein. The sample carries 420,000 or so distinct CDR3 sequences, roughly 17% recorded once. Noted time point: newly diagnosed GD, antithyroid drugs for less than 3 months. Isolated PBMC RNA provided the starting material for the TCR library. These data are also associated with another study on T cells in Graves' hyperthyroidism and ophthalmopathy.

This specimen consisted of peripheral blood mononuclear cells (PBMCs), obtained at new diagnosis, from a patient treated with antithyroid drugs. All receptors derive from a woman aged 18-30 years with Graves disease.

This clonotype has at least ten counts. The rearrangement uses TRBV2 and TRBJ2-5, with 10 bases aligning to TRBD1. The CDR3 has 15 amino acids. After removal of 4 bases from V and 5 bases from J, the junction contained 7 bases not matched to a gene. Germline CDR1 reads SNHLY; CDR2 reads FYNNEI. The CDR3 nucleotides are TGTGCCAGCAGTGGAGGACAGGGGGTACCGGAGACCCAGTACTTC. Translating gives CASSGGQGVPETQYF.

Points on this clonotype: Its ends do not fully match the called genes, so a read error is possible. The chain links TRBV5-5 to TRBJ2-5; 10 bases agree with TRBD1. Germline V lookup: CDR1 SGHKS, CDR2 YYEKEE (reference sequence). The CDR3 contains 14 residues. This CDR3 reads CASRKTGGLETQYF. As DNA, the CDR3 is TGCGCCAGCAGGAAGACAGGGGGCCTGGAGACCCAGTACTTC.

This clonotype was recorded many times. The chain recombines TRBV29-1 with TRBJ2-1; 7 bases are shared with TRBD1. The CDR3 consists of 14 residues. The V segment lost 5 bases and the J segment 1 base; nucleotides outside the gene matches: 5. Looked up from germline, CDR1 is SQVTM and CDR2 is ANQGSEA. CDR3 nucleotide sequence: TGCAGCGTTCGGACAGGTCGTTCCTACAATGAGCAGTTCTTC. It yields the protein CSVRTGRSYNEQFF.

The chain links TRBV9 to TRBJ1-2, with 8 positions matching TRBD1. V shed 0 bases, J shed 4 bases, and the junction held 8 bases outside the gene matches. The germline CDR1 and CDR2 sequences are SGDLS and YYNGEE. This CDR3 is 16 amino acids long. In nucleotides, the CDR3 is TGTGCCAGCAGCGTAGGGCCGGGACAGGACGCCTATGGCTACACCTTC. Protein product: CASSVGPGQDAYGYTF.

This clonotype came up many times. The rearrangement uses TRBV6-2 or TRBV6-3 and TRBJ2-6; 7 bases match TRBD1. The V segment lost 2 bases and the J segment 2 bases; nucleotides outside the gene matches: 0. From germline, CDR1 is MNHEY and CDR2 SVGEGT. CDR3 length equals 15 residues. The CDR3 spells CASSYQGAGANVLTF. Here the CDR3 DNA reads TGTGCCAGCAGTTACCAGGGGGCTGGGGCCAACGTCCTGACTTTC.

This chain links TRBV7-6 with TRBJ2-5, with D perhaps TRBD1 (5 bases). Germline assignment: CDR1 SGHVS and CDR2 FNYEAQ. The CDR3 extends over 14 amino acids. Trimming left V 4 bases short and J 2 bases short, with 11 bases between. The chain's CDR3 is CASSWQGSQETQYF. DNA of the CDR3: TGTGCCAGCAGCTGGCAGGGTAGTCAAGAGACCCAGTACTTC.

This clonotype was seen only a few times. V usage is TRBV4-3 and J usage is TRBJ2-5; D is uncertain. The CDR3 is 13 residues long. Per the germline V gene, CDR1 is LGHNA and CDR2 is YSLEER. V lost 1 base and J 3 bases, leaving 6 bases between the germline ends. The DNA for the CDR3 is TGCGCCAGCAGCCAAGGGCCAGAAGAGACCCAGTACTTC. Translating gives CASSQGPEETQYF.

The chain carries TRBV30 and TRBJ2-2; D gene unclear. V lost 4 bases and J 7 bases, leaving 10 bases between the germline ends. This CDR3 contains 12 residues. Germline loops: CDR1 GTSNPN, CDR2 SVGIG (reference sequence). The CDR3 loop reads CAWNRANGELFF. CDR3 DNA sequence: TGTGCCTGGAATAGGGCGAACGGGGAGCTGTTTTTT.

This clonotype was seen repeatedly, ten times or more. A read error may produce the germline difference seen at one junction end. This chain connects TRBV12-3 or TRBV12-4 to TRBJ2-7, with 11 bases identical to TRBD2. This CDR3 is built from 14 residues. The CDR3 coding sequence is TGTGCCAGCAGCTTAGCGGGAGGGCCCTACGAGCAGTACTTC. Protein product: CASSLAGGPYEQYF.